The 14 T cell receptor beta chains in this list originate from one sample, sequenced in a study of T cells after yellow fever vaccination. TCRdb reprocessed the 5' RACE reads via MiXCR and lists one record per CDR3 protein. The sample lists around 31,000 distinct CDR3 sequences; approximately 10% were seen once. Sequenced here: PBMCs, either bulk or a sorted T-cell subset (CD4+, CD8+, memory, or dextramer-sorted; not recorded which), sampled more than 14 days after the first yellow fever vaccination. All receptors derive from a man between 18 and 29 years old who received the YFV17D yellow fever vaccine.

In its sample, this clonotype was seen many times. The chain has TRBV12-3 or TRBV12-4 and TRBJ2-1; 12 bases are shared with TRBD2. There are 18 residues in the CDR3. V shed 2 bases, J shed 0 bases, and the junction held 5 bases outside the gene matches. CDR3 DNA: TGTGCCAGCAGTTTAAGGACTAGCGGGGTGAGCTCCTACAATGAGCAGTTCTTC. Protein: CASSLRTSGVSSYNEQFF.

This clonotype was detected many times. J is TRBJ1-6 and V is TRBV28; D remains unclear. Between the trimmed V and J ends, which lost 7 bases and 11 bases, there was a span of 15 bases. Looked up from germline, CDR1 is MDHEN and CDR2 is SYDVKM. The CDR3 is made up of 13 amino acids. CDR3 DNA: TGTGCCAGCACCAACTTCCCCGGGACACCCCTCCACTTT. This sequence encodes CASTNFPGTPLHF.

This clonotype was seen many times. The V and J genes are TRBV4-3 and TRBJ1-2, with D tentatively TRBD1 (6 bases). The ends were cut back, 4 bases at V and 4 bases at J, with 10 bases in the middle. Looked up from germline, CDR1 is LGHNA and CDR2 is YSLEER. The CDR3 sequence is 13 residues long. Written as DNA, the CDR3 is TGCGCCAGCAGCCTTCAGGGGTCCTATGGCTACACCTTC. Its translation: CASSLQGSYGYTF.

This clonotype was found many times. CDR3 loop: CASSRTSGGAENIQYF. As DNA, the CDR3 is TGTGCCAGCAGCCGAACTAGCGGGGGGGCGGAAAACATTCAGTACTTC. The rearrangement joins TRBV4-2 to TRBJ2-4, with 13 bases aligning to TRBD2. The CDR3 is 16 amino acids. Germline V gene sequence: CDR1 LGHNA, CDR2 YNFKEQ. The V and J ends lost 4 bases and 5 bases, in that order; junction bases with no gene match: 5.

Details on this clonotype: A single base separates this from a much larger clone, so it may be a read error. The rearrangement links TRBV19 to TRBJ1-5; D uncertain. The CDR3 consists of 13 residues. The germline V gene encodes CDR1 LNHDA and CDR2 SQIVND (reference sequence). CDR3 amino acids: CASSIDRKQPKHF. The CDR3 region has the DNA TGTGCCAGTAGTATAGATCGCAAGCAGCCCAAGCATTTT. The variable domain in full, completed from reference TRBV19 and TRBJ1-5, reads DGGITQSPKYLFRKEGQNVTLSCEQNLNHDAMYWYRQDPGQGLRLIYYSQIVNDFQKGDIAEGYSVSREKKESFPLTVTSAQKNPTAFYLCASSIDRKQPKHFGDGTRLSIL.

In this sample, this clonotype turned up many times. The rearrangement uses TRBV7-2 and TRBJ1-1, with D tentatively TRBD1 (5 bases). V lost 7 bases, J lost 3 bases, and 12 bases lay in between. CDR1 and CDR2 from the germline V gene are SGHTA and FQGNSA. There are 13 residues in the CDR3. The CDR3 nucleotides are TGTGCCAGCATCCAAGGGGAGGACACTGAAGCTTTCTTT. As protein: CASIQGEDTEAFF.

With regard to this clonotype: A much bigger clone sits one base away, suggesting this may be a read error. The conserved closing phenylalanine or tryptophan is absent in this CDR3, likely reflecting a read error. J is TRBJ1-1 and V is TRBV4-1, with D hard to call. The CDR3 runs to 11 residues. Per germline, CDR1 MGHRA and CDR2 YSYEKL. V was trimmed by 1 base and J by 6 bases, leaving 3 bases between them. As DNA, the CDR3 is TGCGCCAGCAGCCAAGGGTCTGAAGCTTTCTAT. It codes for CASSQGSEAFY.

This clonotype was counted ten times or more. This chain links TRBV5-5 with TRBJ1-5; maybe TRBD1 (5 bases). The CDR3 has 15 amino acids. CDR1 SGHKS and CDR2 YYEKEE come from the germline V gene (reference sequence). V was trimmed by 4 bases and J by 7 bases, leaving 18 bases between them. In nucleotides, the CDR3 is TGTGCCAGCAGCAAAGAACCCGGGACGAAACAGCCCCAGCATTTT. It translates to CASSKEPGTKQPQHF.

The chain recombines TRBV6-9 with TRBJ1-2; D ambiguous. CDR3 length: 14 amino acids. V dropped 10 bases and J dropped 0 bases, with 15 bases sitting between them. From germline, CDR1 is MNHGY and CDR2 SVAAGI. The CDR3 nucleotides are TGTGCCACCCTTCTATCCGTAGCTAACTATGGCTACACCTTC. It is translated as CATLLSVANYGYTF.

There are many counts of this clonotype. The V call is TRBV12-3 or TRBV12-4, the J call TRBJ2-1; D perhaps matches TRBD2 (6 bases). This CDR3 has 12 amino acids. The ends were cut back, 2 bases at V and 10 bases at J, with 9 bases in the middle. In DNA form, the CDR3 reads TGTGCCAGCAGTTTATGGAGCGGGGAGCAGTTCTTC. It is translated as CASSLWSGEQFF.

This clonotype showed up many times. CDR3 coding DNA: TGTGCCAGCAGTGGAAAAGCGAGGAGGGTCACAGATACGCAGTATTTT. Protein: CASSGKARRVTDTQYF. This chain joins TRBV25-1 and TRBJ2-3; tentatively, D is TRBD2 (6 bases). V lost 4 bases and J 2 bases, leaving 16 bases between the germline ends. The CDR3 covers 16 residues. Per the germline V gene, CDR1 is MGHDK and CDR2 is SYGVNS.

This clonotype was recorded at least ten times. CDR3 in DNA: TGTGCCAGCAGAATCCCGGGACACCACATTCCTGGCTACACCTTC. Residues: CASRIPGHHIPGYTF. J is TRBJ1-2 and V is TRBV7-2; the D gene is possibly TRBD1 (6 bases). Germline V lookup: CDR1 SGHTA, CDR2 FQGNSA. V was trimmed by 6 bases and J by 7 bases, leaving 21 bases between them. CDR3 length equals 15 residues.

To note about this clonotype: This may come from a read error, since a much larger clone is one base off. This chain links TRBV28 with TRBJ1-4; no clear D gene. The CDR3 extends over 13 amino acids. The V gene lost 6 bases and the J gene lost 7 bases, with 12 bases spanning the gap. Per germline, CDR1 MDHEN and CDR2 SYDVKM. In DNA, the CDR3 is TGTGCCAGCAGCAAAGCACCCTGTGAAAAACTGTTTTTT. Residues: CASSKAPCEKLFF.

This clonotype was seen ten or more times. J is TRBJ2-5 and V is TRBV5-6; 12 bases map to TRBD2. Germline CDR1 and CDR2: SGHDT and YYEEEE. This CDR3 is built from 18 residues. J gave up 1 base and V 4 bases, and 11 bases lay outside the gene matches. CDR3 nucleotide sequence: TGTGCCAGCAGCCACTTACGACTAGCGGGGGTGCCCCAAGAGACCCAGTACTTC. Translating gives CASSHLRLAGVPQETQYF.